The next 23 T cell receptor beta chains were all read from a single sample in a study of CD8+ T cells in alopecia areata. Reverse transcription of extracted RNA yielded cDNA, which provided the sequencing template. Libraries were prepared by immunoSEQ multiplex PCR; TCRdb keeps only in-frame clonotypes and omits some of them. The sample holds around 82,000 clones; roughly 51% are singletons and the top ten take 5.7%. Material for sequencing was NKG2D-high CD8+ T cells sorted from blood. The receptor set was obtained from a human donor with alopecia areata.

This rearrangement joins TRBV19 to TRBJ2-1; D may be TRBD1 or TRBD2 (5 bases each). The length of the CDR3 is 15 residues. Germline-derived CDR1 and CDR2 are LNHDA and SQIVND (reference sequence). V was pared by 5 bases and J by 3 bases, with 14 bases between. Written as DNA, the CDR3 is TGTGCCAGTAGTGTCACCGGGACGCTCTACAATGAGCAGTTCTTC. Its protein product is CASSVTGTLYNEQFF.

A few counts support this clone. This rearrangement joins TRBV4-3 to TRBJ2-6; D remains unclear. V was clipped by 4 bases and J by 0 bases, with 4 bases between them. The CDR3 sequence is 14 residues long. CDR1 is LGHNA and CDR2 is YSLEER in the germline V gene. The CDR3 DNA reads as TGCGCCAGCAGCCGGGTCTCTGGGGCCAACGTCCTGACTTTC. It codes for CASSRVSGANVLTF.

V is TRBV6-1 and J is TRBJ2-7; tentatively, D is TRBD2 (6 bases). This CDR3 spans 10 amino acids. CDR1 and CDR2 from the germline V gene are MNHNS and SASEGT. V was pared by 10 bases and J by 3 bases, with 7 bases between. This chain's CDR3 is CATGSYEQYF. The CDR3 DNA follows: TGTGCCACCGGGAGCTACGAGCAGTACTTC.

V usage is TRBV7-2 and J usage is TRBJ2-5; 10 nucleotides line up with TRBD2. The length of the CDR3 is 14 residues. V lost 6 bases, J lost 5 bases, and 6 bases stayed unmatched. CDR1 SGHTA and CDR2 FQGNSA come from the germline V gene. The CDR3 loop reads CASSQLAGLETQYF. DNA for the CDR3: TGTGCCAGCAGTCAACTAGCGGGGTTGGAGACCCAGTACTTC. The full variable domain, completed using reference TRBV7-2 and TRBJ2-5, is GAGVSQSPSNKVTEKGKDVELRCDPISGHTALYWYRQSLGQGLEFLIYFQGNSAPDKSGLPSDRFSAERTGGSVSTLTIQRTQQEDSAVYLCASSQLAGLETQYFGPGTRLLVL.

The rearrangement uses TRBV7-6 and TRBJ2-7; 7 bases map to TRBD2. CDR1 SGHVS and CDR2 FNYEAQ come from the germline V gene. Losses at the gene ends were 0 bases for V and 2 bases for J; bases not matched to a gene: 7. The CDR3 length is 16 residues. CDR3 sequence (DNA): TGTGCCAGCAGCTTAGCCGGGGGGAGTAACCCCTACGAGCAGTACTTC. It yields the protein CASSLAGGSNPYEQYF.

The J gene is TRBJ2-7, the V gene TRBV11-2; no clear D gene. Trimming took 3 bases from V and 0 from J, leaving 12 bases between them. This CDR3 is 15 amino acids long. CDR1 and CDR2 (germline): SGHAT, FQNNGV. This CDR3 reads CASSFGVSPSYEQYF. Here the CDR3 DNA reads TGTGCCAGCAGCTTTGGGGTATCCCCCTCCTACGAGCAGTACTTC.

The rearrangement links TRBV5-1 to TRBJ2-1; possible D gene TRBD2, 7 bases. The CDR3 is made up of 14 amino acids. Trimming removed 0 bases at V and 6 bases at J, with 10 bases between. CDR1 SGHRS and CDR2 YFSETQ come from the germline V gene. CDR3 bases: TGCGCCAGCAGCTTGGACGGGGGGCTCAATGAGCAGTTCTTC. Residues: CASSLDGGLNEQFF.

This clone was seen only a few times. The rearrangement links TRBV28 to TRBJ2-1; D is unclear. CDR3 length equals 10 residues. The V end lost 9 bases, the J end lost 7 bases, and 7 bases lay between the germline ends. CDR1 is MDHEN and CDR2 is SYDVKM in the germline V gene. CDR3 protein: CASSRNEQFF. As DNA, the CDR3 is TGTGCCAGTAGTCGGAATGAGCAGTTCTTC.

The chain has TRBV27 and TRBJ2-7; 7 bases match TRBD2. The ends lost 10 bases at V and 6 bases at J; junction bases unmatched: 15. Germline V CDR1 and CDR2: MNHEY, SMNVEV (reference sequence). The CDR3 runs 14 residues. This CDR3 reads CATSPAGEGPEQYF. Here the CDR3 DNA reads TGTGCCACCTCGCCCGCGGGGGAGGGGCCCGAGCAGTACTTC.

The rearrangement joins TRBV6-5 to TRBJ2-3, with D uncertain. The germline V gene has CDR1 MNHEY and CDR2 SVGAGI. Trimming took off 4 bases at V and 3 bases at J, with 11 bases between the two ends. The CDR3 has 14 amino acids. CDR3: CASSSSLPTDTQYF. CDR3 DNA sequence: TGTGCCAGCAGTTCAAGTTTACCAACAGATACGCAGTATTTT.

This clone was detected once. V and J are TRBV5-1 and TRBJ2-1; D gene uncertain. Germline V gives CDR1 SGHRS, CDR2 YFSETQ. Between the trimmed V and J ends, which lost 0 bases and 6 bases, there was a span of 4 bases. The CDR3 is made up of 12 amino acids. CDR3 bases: TGCGCCAGCAGCTTGGTTCGCAATGAGCAGTTCTTC. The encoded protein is CASSLVRNEQFF.

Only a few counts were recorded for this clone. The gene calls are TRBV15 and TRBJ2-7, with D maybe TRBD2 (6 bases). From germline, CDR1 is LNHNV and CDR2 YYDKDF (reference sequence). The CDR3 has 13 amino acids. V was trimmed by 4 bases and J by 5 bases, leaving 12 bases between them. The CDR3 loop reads CATSTVAADEQYF. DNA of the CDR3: TGTGCCACCAGCACTGTAGCGGCAGACGAGCAGTACTTC. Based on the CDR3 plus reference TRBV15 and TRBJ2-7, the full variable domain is DAMVIQNPRYQVTQFGKPVTLSCSQTLNHNVMYWYQQKSSQAPKLLFHYYDKDFNNEADTPDNFQSRRPNTSFCFLDIRSPGLGDTAMYLCATSTVAADEQYFGPGTRLTVT.

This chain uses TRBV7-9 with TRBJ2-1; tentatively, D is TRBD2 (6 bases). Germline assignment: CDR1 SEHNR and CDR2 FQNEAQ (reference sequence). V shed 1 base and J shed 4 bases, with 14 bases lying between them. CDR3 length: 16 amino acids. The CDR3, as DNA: TGTGCCAGCAGCTTAGTTGGATTAGCGGAATACAATGAGCAGTTCTTC. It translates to CASSLVGLAEYNEQFF.

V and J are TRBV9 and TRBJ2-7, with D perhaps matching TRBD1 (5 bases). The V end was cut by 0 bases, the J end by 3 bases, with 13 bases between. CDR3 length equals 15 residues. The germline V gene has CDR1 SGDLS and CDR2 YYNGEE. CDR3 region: CASSVASGPLYEQYF. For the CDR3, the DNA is TGTGCCAGCAGCGTAGCATCAGGGCCCCTCTACGAGCAGTACTTC.

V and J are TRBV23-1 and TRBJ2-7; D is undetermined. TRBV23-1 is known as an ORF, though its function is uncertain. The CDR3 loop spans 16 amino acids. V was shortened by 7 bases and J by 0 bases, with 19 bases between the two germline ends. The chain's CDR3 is CASTQAPDGSSYEQYF. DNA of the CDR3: TGCGCCAGCACCCAGGCCCCGGATGGTAGCTCCTACGAGCAGTACTTC.

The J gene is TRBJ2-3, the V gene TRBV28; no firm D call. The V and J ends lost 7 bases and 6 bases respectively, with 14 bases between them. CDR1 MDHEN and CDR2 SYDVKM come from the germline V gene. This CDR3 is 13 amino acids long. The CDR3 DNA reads TGTGCCAGCACCCCACCCCTTATGGATACGCAGTATTTT. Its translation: CASTPPLMDTQYF.

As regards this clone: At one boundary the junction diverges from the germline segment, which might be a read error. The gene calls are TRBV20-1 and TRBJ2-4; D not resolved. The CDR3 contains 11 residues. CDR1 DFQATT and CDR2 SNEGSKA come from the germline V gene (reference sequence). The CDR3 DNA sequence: TGCAGTGCCACCGGGCCAAGAAGTGACGTCTTC. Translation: CSATGPRSDVF.

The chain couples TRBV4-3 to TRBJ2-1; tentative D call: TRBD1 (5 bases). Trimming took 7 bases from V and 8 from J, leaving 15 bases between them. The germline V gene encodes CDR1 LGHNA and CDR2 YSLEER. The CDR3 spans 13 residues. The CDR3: CASTPSDRDEQFF. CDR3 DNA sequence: TGCGCCAGCACCCCCAGCGACAGAGATGAGCAGTTCTTC.

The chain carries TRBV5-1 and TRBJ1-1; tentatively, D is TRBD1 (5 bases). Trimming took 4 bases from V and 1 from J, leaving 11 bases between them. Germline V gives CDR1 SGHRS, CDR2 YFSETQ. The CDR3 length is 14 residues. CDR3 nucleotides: TGCGCCAGCAGCCCAGGGACGGAGAACACTGAAGCTTTCTTT. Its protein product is CASSPGTENTEAFF.

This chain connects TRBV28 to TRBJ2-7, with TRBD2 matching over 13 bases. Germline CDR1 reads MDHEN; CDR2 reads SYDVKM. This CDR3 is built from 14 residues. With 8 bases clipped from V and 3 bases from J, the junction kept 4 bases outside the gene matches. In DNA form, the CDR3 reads TGTGCCAGCTCCGGGACTAGCGGGGTCTACGAGCAGTACTTC. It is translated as CASSGTSGVYEQYF. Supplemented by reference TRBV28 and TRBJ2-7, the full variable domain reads DVKVTQSSRYLVKRTGEKVFLECVQDMDHENMFWYRQDPGLGLRLIYFSYDVKMKEKGDIPEGYSVSREKKERFSLILESASTNQTSMYLCASSGTSGVYEQYFGPGTRLTVT.

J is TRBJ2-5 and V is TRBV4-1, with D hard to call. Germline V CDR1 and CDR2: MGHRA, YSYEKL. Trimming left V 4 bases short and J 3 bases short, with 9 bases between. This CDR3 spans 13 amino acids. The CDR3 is CASSLEEEETQYF. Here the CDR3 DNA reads TGCGCCAGCAGCCTAGAAGAGGAAGAGACCCAGTACTTC.

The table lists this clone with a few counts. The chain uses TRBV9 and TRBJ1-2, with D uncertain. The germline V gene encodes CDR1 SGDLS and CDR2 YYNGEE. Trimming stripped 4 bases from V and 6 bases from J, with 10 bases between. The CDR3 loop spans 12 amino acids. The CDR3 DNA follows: TGTGCCAGCAGCCCACCTGATAATGGCTACACCTTC. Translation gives CASSPPDNGYTF.

The CDR3 DNA is TGTGCCAGCAGCTTAGGGGACTCCTACGAGCAGTACTTC. It encodes CASSLGDSYEQYF. V and J are TRBV7-8 and TRBJ2-7; the D is unclear. Between the trimmed V and J ends, which lost 1 base and 0 bases, there was a span of 4 bases. This CDR3 has 13 residues. Germline V gene lookup returns CDR1 SGHVS and CDR2 FQNEAQ.